This TCR beta chain was captured in a study of T cells in Graves' hyperthyroidism and ophthalmopathy. Study information: Specimen type is peripheral blood, collected at initial diagnosis prior to any treatment.

Regions amplified from RNA transcripts were the TCR beta CDR3 regions. HTBI primers were employed in a first-round RT-PCR of the TCR CDR3. TCRdb reprocessed the multiplex PCR reads with MiXCR, giving one entry per CDR3 protein. The table has about half a million distinct CDR3 sequences, roughly 24% seen once. Thyroid ultrasound, orbital computed tomography, clinical symptoms, and serum thyroxine and TRAb underpinned diagnoses. The CDR3 has 13 amino acids. CDR1 and CDR2 (germline): SQVTM, ANQGSEA. The V and J ends lost 0 bases and 4 bases respectively, with 8 bases between them. Sequencing was done on a sample of blood. The chain uses TRBV29-1 and TRBJ2-3, with D uncertain. The TCR was taken from a woman in her twenties or thirties with Graves' ophthalmopathy. The CDR3 is CSVEDWAADTQYF. CDR3 in DNA: TGCAGCGTTGAAGATTGGGCTGCAGATACGCAGTATTTT.